This TCR beta chain is drawn from a study of memory CD4+ T cells and cytomegalovirus serostatus. The study's findings and limits: Repertoires predicted CMV serostatus with median bootstrapped AUC of around 0.96.

Sequencing used immunoSEQ multiplex PCR; TCRdb keeps in-frame clones, though not all of them. Among about 25,000 clones listed, 70% to 85% were seen once. Single viable CD3+CD4+CD8-CD45RO+ cells were sorted as the memory CD4+ T cells. Germline V lookup: CDR1 LGHNA, CDR2 YSLEER. CDR3 length equals 13 residues. The V gene lost 0 bases and the J gene lost 7 bases, with 9 bases spanning the gap. Comment on this clone: Its antigen is unknown.

This TCR derives from an adult in good health and CMV-seronegative. The material sequenced was memory CD4+ T cells from blood. This sequence joins TRBV4-3 and TRBJ1-2; D is uncertain. The CDR3 here is CASSQETLLGYTF. For the CDR3, the DNA is TGCGCCAGCAGCCAAGAAACACTGCTTGGCTACACCTTC.